This TCR beta chain was identified during a study of regulatory T cells in long-lasting Graves disease. The study, taken as a whole, reports: Persistent patients shared more public clonotypes (approximately 2,800) than new patients (approximately 1,000). Preferential use of TRBV28, TRBJ1-2 and TRBJ2-5 was seen in persistent disease. TCR diversity was lower in persistent than newly diagnosed Graves' disease.

To make TCR beta libraries, researchers used iRepertoire HTBI primers and Arm-PCR of CDR3 regions. In the source study's methods: Taken together, the samples had roughly 63 TRBV and more than 11 TRBJ segments identified. Each CDR3 protein gets one entry after TCRdb re-called the multiplex PCR reads with MiXCR. Clone size and V and J calls follow TCRdb, not the original study. The sample lists around 250,000 distinct CDR3 sequences; 20% were seen once. As to time point: newly diagnosed GD, antithyroid drugs for less than 3 months. There was RNA extracted from PBMCs, and the TCR library was made from it. As regards this clonotype: The antigen is undetermined.

In germline, CDR1 is KGHSH, CDR2 LQKENI. The CDR3 is made up of 13 amino acids. V was pared by 0 bases and J by 6 bases, with 7 bases between. J is TRBJ2-3 and V is TRBV18; perhaps D is TRBD1 or TRBD2 (5 bases each). The specimen was peripheral blood mononuclear cells (PBMCs), collected at new diagnosis, from a patient treated with antithyroid drugs. The TCR was taken from a female donor with Graves disease. The CDR3 DNA reads TGTGCCAGCTCACCACCGGGGGAGGATACGCAGTATTTT. Translation gives CASSPPGEDTQYF.